The subject of this entry is one T cell receptor (beta chain). TCRdb keeps only in-frame clones here, not all; method: immunoSEQ multiplex PCR. The data show some 40,000 clones, approximately 81% seen once. Systemic immunosuppression or autoimmune disease history was grounds to exclude patients. This sample is drawn from a study of OX40 agonist ivuxolimab in advanced cancers. The sample in question was CD4+ or CD8+ T cells sorted from blood, obtained in a trial of the OX40 agonist ivuxolimab. The source is an adult with an advanced solid tumor such as melanoma, head and neck, liver or kidney cancer.

CDR3 in amino acids: CASSFGAVGGYTF. For the CDR3, the DNA is TGTGCCAGCAGTTTCGGGGCGGTCGGAGGCTACACCTTC. The chain recombines TRBV27 with TRBJ1-2, with a possible D match to TRBD1 (5 bases). The CDR3 spans 13 residues. Between the trimmed V and J ends, which lost 3 bases and 8 bases, there was a span of 13 bases. Per germline, CDR1 MNHEY and CDR2 SMNVEV (reference sequence).